The 16 T cell receptor beta chains below were found in one sample sequenced in a study of early T cells in non-severe SARS-CoV-2 infection. TCRdb reprocessed the 5' RACE reads via MiXCR and lists one record per CDR3 protein. The sample consists of tens of thousands of distinct CDR3 sequences, about 4% of them appearing once. The sample was whole blood. The origin of the receptors is an adult who was a healthcare worker with PCR-confirmed SARS-CoV-2 infection or an uninfected control (not recorded which).

This clonotype was observed at least ten times. This chain connects TRBV7-9 to TRBJ2-7, with 10 bases matching TRBD1. V shed 5 bases, J shed 2 bases, and the junction held 9 bases outside the gene matches. The length of the CDR3 is 16 residues. Germline CDR1 SEHNR, CDR2 FQNEAQ (reference sequence). In DNA form, the CDR3 reads TGTGCCAGCAGCCCCCCGGCTGGGACAGGGGCCTACGAGCAGTACTTC. This translates into CASSPPAGTGAYEQYF.

This clonotype was recorded many times. DNA for the CDR3: TGTGCCAGCAGCTTAGAGTCGAACACCGGGGAGCTGTTTTTT. Residues: CASSLESNTGELFF. The V call is TRBV7-6, the J call TRBJ2-2; D not resolved. The CDR3 consists of 14 residues. CDR1 is SGHVS, CDR2 FNYEAQ, per germline. V was pared by 1 base and J by 0 bases, with 3 bases between.

This clonotype was seen many times. This chain links TRBV11-2 with TRBJ1-3; 9 bases are a match to TRBD1. Germline loops: CDR1 SGHAT, CDR2 FQNNGV. Trimming took 4 bases from V and 2 from J; bases not matched to a gene: 9. There are 17 residues in the CDR3. The chain's CDR3 is CASSSLPRTGAGNTIYF. The CDR3 DNA sequence: TGTGCCAGCAGCTCCTTACCCCGGACAGGGGCTGGAAACACCATATATTTT.

Ten or more counts support this clonotype. The J gene is TRBJ1-6, the V gene TRBV7-2; 9 bases match TRBD1. V shed 5 bases and J 9 bases; nucleotides not matched to a gene: 8. The CDR3 contains 15 residues. Per germline, CDR1 SGHTA and CDR2 FQGNSA. The CDR3 DNA reads as TGTGCCAGCAGCCAACAGGGGGCATTTTTTTCACCCCTCCACTTT. It codes for CASSQQGAFFSPLHF.

This clonotype was seen repeatedly, ten times or more. The rearrangement uses TRBV9 and TRBJ2-5; possibly TRBD1 for D (6 bases). This CDR3 region has 15 residues. Germline CDR1 reads SGDLS; CDR2 reads YYNGEE. Trimming stripped 3 bases from V and 7 bases from J, with 19 bases between. CDR3 bases: TGTGCCAGCAGCGCAAAAGGGACCTGGGGGCGGACCCAGTACTTC. Protein: CASSAKGTWGRTQYF.

This clonotype occurred a few times. The chain joins TRBV7-9 to TRBJ2-7; no clear D. The V end lost 5 bases, the J end lost 1 base, and 9 bases lay between the germline ends. Germline V gives CDR1 SEHNR, CDR2 FQNEAQ (reference sequence). The length of the CDR3 is 13 residues. The CDR3 nucleotides read TGTGCCAGCAGCCCCGAAGGGTCCTACGAGCAGTACTTC. Translating gives CASSPEGSYEQYF.

This clonotype was recorded many times. The chain couples TRBV11-2 to TRBJ2-1; TRBD2 matches 14 bases. The CDR3 extends over 17 amino acids. Germline V CDR1 and CDR2: SGHAT, FQNNGV. Trimming at V came to 6 bases and at J to 7 bases, leaving 11 bases not matched to a gene. CDR3 sequence: CASRQPGLAGEWNEQFF. The CDR3 nucleotides read TGTGCCAGCAGGCAACCGGGACTAGCGGGAGAATGGAATGAGCAGTTCTTC.

On this clonotype: A much larger clone differs by one base, so this may be a read error. The chain recombines TRBV2 with TRBJ2-7, with D tentatively TRBD2 (6 bases). The germline gives CDR1 SNHLY, CDR2 FYNNEI. V dropped 8 bases and J dropped 2 bases, with 16 bases sitting between them. The CDR3 totals 14 residues. The chain's CDR3 is CASYGKSGAYEQYF. DNA of the CDR3: TGTGCCAGCTACGGAAAGTCGGGGGCCTACGAGCAGTACTTC. Full variable domain (missing parts from reference TRBV2 and TRBJ2-7): EPEVTQTPSHQVTQMGQEVILRCVPISNHLYFYWYRQILGQKVEFLVSFYNNEISEKSEIFDDQFSVERPDGSNFTLKIRSTKLEDSAMYFCASYGKSGAYEQYFGPGTRLTVT.

This clonotype was observed a handful of times. J is TRBJ2-3 and V is TRBV4-2, with unresolved D. V was cut by 0 bases and J by 0 bases, with 13 bases left in between. From germline, CDR1 is LGHNA and CDR2 YNFKEQ. This CDR3 contains 17 residues. The CDR3, as DNA: TGTGCCAGCAGCCAAGAAAGCAGCGCTTCTAGCACAGATACGCAGTATTTT. Translated: CASSQESSASSTDTQYF.

This clonotype has ten or more counts. The chain uses TRBV7-9 and TRBJ1-1; 7 nucleotides match TRBD1. The trim removed 6 bases at V and 8 bases at J, leaving 9 bases unmatched. The CDR3 is 13 residues long. The germline CDR1 and CDR2 sequences are SEHNR and FQNEAQ (reference sequence). This CDR3 reads CASSKQGSVEAFF. The CDR3, as DNA: TGTGCCAGCAGTAAACAGGGGTCCGTCGAAGCTTTCTTT.

This clonotype has a count of ten or more. J is TRBJ1-1 and V is TRBV6-1, with 9 bases lining up with TRBD1. The germline V gene encodes CDR1 MNHNS and CDR2 SASEGT. CDR3 size: 14 residues. The J segment lost 1 base and the V segment lost 5 bases, leaving 2 bases of the junction unmatched. DNA of the CDR3: TGTGCCAGCAGTTTACAGGGGGCGAACACTGAAGCTTTCTTT. This sequence encodes CASSLQGANTEAFF.

This clonotype was seen at least ten times. The genes are TRBV10-1 and TRBJ2-4; D call uncertain. Per germline, CDR1 WNHNN and CDR2 SYGVQD (reference sequence). The germline V and J ends were trimmed by 2 bases and 0 bases, with 5 bases remaining between them. CDR3 length: 14 amino acids. CDR3 amino acids: CASSEGEAKNIQYF. The CDR3 DNA sequence: TGCGCCAGCAGTGAGGGGGAAGCCAAAAACATTCAGTACTTC.

The V call is TRBV21-1, the J call TRBJ2-7. TRBV21-1 is labeled a pseudogene. This CDR3 has 16 residues. CDR3 nucleotides: TGTGCCAGCAGCAAAGATGACTGGGGATGGTCCTACGAGCAGTACTTC. Its protein product is CASSKDDWGWSYEQYF.

The rearrangement uses TRBV20-1 and TRBJ2-4; either TRBD1 or TRBD2 may supply D (5 bases each). Per germline, CDR1 DFQATT and CDR2 SNEGSKA (reference sequence). V shed 6 bases and J shed 8 bases, with 20 bases lying between them. The CDR3 sequence is 14 residues long. The CDR3 bases are TGCAGTGCGCTAGATCGGGGACGTGGAGACATTCAGTACTTC. The encoded protein is CSALDRGRGDIQYF.

This clonotype has at least ten counts. V is TRBV19 and J is TRBJ1-1, with 7 bases fitting TRBD1. Germline CDR1 reads LNHDA; CDR2 reads SQIVND (reference sequence). This CDR3 has 13 amino acids. V dropped 6 bases and J dropped 5; count of bases not matched to a gene: 6. CDR3 nucleotide sequence: TGTGCCAGTAGGACAGGGTTAGTGACTGAAGCTTTCTTT. Its protein is CASRTGLVTEAFF.

This clonotype was found many times. The DNA of the CDR3 is TGTGCCAGCAGTGAGCGGCAGGGGGCTAATCAGCCCCAGCATTTT. Its protein is CASSERQGANQPQHF. The V and J genes are TRBV2 and TRBJ1-5, with 8 bases fitting TRBD1. Germline V gene sequence: CDR1 SNHLY, CDR2 FYNNEI. This CDR3 is built from 15 residues. The trim removed 3 bases at V and 4 bases at J, leaving 5 bases unmatched. Drawing the rest from reference TRBV2 and TRBJ1-5, the complete variable domain is EPEVTQTPSHQVTQMGQEVILRCVPISNHLYFYWYRQILGQKVEFLVSFYNNEISEKSEIFDDQFSVERPDGSNFTLKIRSTKLEDSAMYFCASSERQGANQPQHFGDGTRLSIL.